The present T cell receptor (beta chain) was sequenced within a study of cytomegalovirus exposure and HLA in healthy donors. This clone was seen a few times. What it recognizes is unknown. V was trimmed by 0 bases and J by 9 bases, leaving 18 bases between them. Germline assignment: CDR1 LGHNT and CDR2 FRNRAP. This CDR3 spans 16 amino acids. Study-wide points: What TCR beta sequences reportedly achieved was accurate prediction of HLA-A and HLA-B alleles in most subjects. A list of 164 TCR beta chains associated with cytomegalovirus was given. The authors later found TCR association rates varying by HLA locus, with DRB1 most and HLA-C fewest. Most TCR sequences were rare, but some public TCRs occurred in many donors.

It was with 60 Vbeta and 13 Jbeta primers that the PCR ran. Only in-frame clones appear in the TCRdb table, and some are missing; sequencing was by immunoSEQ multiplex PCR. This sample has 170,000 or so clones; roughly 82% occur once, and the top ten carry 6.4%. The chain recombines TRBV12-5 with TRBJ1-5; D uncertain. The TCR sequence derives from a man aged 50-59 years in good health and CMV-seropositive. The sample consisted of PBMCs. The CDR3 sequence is CASGLVLDSGRGPQHF. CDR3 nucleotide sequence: TGTGCTAGTGGTTTGGTACTGGATAGCGGGCGGGGGCCCCAGCATTTT. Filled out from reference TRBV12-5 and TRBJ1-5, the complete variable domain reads DARVTQTPRHKVTEMGQEVTMRCQPILGHNTVFWYRQTMMQGLELLAYFRNRAPLDDSGMPKDRFSAEMPDATLATLKIQPSEPRDSAVYFCASGLVLDSGRGPQHFGDGTRLSIL.